This TCR beta chain emerged from a study of blood T cell repertoires in COVID-19. Study overall: COVID-19 samples collected from the United States, Italy and Spain covered acute and convalescent phases. PBMCs, B-cell-depleted T cells, or T cells provided the cDNA or gDNA that made up the material.

V dropped 0 bases and J dropped 6 bases, with 19 bases sitting between them. The CDR3 is 17 residues long. The germline gives CDR1 SGHNT, CDR2 YYREEE (reference sequence). Original analysis: The authors estimated nucleated cell counts from reference gene primer amplification. Assay: immunoSEQ multiplex PCR; the TCRdb copy retains only in-frame clones and omits some. The V and J calls and clone size were taken over from that table, and D and trimming were inferred from the DNA. Of 50,000 to 70,000 clones in the sample, about 93% were seen once. Sequencing was carried out using peripheral blood. The clonotype was recovered from a woman of 80 years or more with active COVID-19. This chain connects TRBV5-4 to TRBJ2-1; D not resolved. The CDR3 nucleotides are TGTGCCAGCAGCTTGGCGGCTAGTCTGGGTGTCTTCAATGAGCAGTTCTTC. Protein sequence: CASSLAASLGVFNEQFF.